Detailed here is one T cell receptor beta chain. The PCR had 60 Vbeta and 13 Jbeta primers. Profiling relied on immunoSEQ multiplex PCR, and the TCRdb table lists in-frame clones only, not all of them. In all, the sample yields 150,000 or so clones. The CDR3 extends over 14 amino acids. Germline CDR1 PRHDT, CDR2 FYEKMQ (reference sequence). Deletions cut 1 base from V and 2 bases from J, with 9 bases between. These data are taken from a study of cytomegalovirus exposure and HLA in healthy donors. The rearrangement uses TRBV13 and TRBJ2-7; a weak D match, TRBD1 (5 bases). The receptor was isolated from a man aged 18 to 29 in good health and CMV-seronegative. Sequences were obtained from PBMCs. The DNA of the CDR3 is TGTGCCAGCAGCTTAGTGTCCAGGGCCTACGAGCAGTACTTC. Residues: CASSLVSRAYEQYF.